Listed below are T cell receptor beta chains from one sample, sequenced in a study of T cell changes during pregnancy in multiple sclerosis. This table comes from immunoSEQ multiplex PCR, and its TCRdb copy is limited to in-frame clones, with some not included. The sample records 100,000 to 150,000 clones, approximately 94% being singletons. The sample consisted of peripheral blood, taken before pregnancy. The receptors originated from a female donor with multiple sclerosis, enrolled in a pregnancy study. CDR3s include the opening cysteine and the closing phenylalanine or tryptophan. D genes are given only for firm matches. The listing skips clone size in some rows; elsewhere it reads once, few, many or a size class.

TRBD2,TRBV7-9,TRBJ2-7,.,TGTGCCAGCAGCCCCAGCGGGAGCTACGAGCAGTACTTC,CASSPSGSYEQYF
TRBD2,TRBV29-1,TRBJ2-1,.,TGCAGCGTTGTGACTAGCGGACACAATGAGCAGTTCTTC,CSVVTSGHNEQFF
TRBD1,TRBV7-9,TRBJ2-3,.,TGTGCCAGCAGCTTTAACCAGGGGGATAGAGATACGCAGTATTTT,CASSFNQGDRDTQYF
TRBD2,TRBV9,TRBJ2-1,.,TGTGCCAGCAGCGTAGTGGATAGCGGGAGCTTTGGTGAGCAGTTCTTC,CASSVVDSGSFGEQFF
.,TRBV30,TRBJ1-4,.,TGTGCCTGGAGTGTAGGGGGGGGCCGAAATGAAAAACTGTTTTTT,CAWSVGGGRNEKLFF
.,TRBV5-1,TRBJ1-1,.,TGCGCCAGCAGCCCTTTGGGGGGAGGGATAGCTGAAGCTTTCTTT,CASSPLGGGIAEAFF
TRBD1,TRBV5-1,TRBJ2-7,once,TGCGCCAGCAGCTTGACAGGGACAGCCTACGAGCAGTACTTC,CASSLTGTAYEQYF
TRBD2,TRBV6-1,TRBJ2-1,.,TGTGCCAGCAGTGAAAGGACTAGTTACAATGAGCAGTTCTTC,CASSERTSYNEQFF
TRBD2,TRBV2,TRBJ2-3,.,TGTGCCAGCACCCTGGGGCTAGCGGGAGTTGCAGATACGCAGTATTTT,CASTLGLAGVADTQYF
.,TRBV28,TRBJ2-7,.,TGTGCCAGCGGGCCAGGACAACCCTACGAGCAGTACTTC,CASGPGQPYEQYF
.,TRBV2,TRBJ1-1,.,TGTGCCAGCAGTGTAATTCAGGCAGGCGAGACTGAAGCTTTCTTT,CASSVIQAGETEAFF
.,TRBV30,TRBJ2-1,.,TGTGCCTGGAGTGTAGGACAGTACAATGAGCAGTTCTTC,CAWSVGQYNEQFF
.,TRBV6-1,TRBJ2-3,.,TGTGCCAGCAGAGCAACAGGAGATACGCAGTATTTT,CASRATGDTQYF
.,TRBV6-6,TRBJ1-1,.,TGTGCCAGCAGAGCAGAGGCCTTGGGCACTGAAGCTTTCTTT,CASRAEALGTEAFF
.,TRBV5-1,TRBJ2-5,.,TGCGCCAGCAGCTCCGCAGGCCTGGGAGAGACCCAGTACTTC,CASSSAGLGETQYF
.,TRBV7-2,TRBJ2-1,.,TGTGCCAGCAGGACATCCGGGACTCCCAATGAGCAGTTCTTC,CASRTSGTPNEQFF
.,TRBV6-1,TRBJ1-2,.,TGTGCCAGCAGTGAAGCCTCGCAGGGCTATGGCTACACCTTC,CASSEASQGYGYTF